Many counts were recorded for the clone carrying this T cell receptor (beta chain). The antigen is not known. A diagnosis was made from clinical symptoms together with serum thyroxine, TRAb, thyroid ultrasound and orbital computed tomography. This entry belongs to a study of Graves' ophthalmopathy and Graves' hyperthyroidism. Across the whole study: Hyperthyroidism counted as stable given no ophthalmopathy within 18 months of follow-up.

The study amplified TCR beta CDR3 regions using RNA transcripts. First-round RT-PCR used HTBI primers; second-round multiplex PCR followed. In TCRdb, the multiplex PCR reads were re-called with MiXCR into one record per CDR3 protein. The profile shows over a million distinct CDR3 sequences, 35% to 40% of them singletons. Study-level results: From stable hyperthyroidism, ophthalmopathy was separated by a 13-signature model with approximately 90% sensitivity and around 80% specificity.

The CDR3 has 12 residues. With 3 bases removed from V and 5 bases from J, the gap between germline ends came to 7 bases. The V call is TRBV12-3 or TRBV12-4, the J call TRBJ1-1, with D possibly TRBD1 on 6 matching bases. The sample was peripheral blood or thyroid tissue (not recorded which). The TCR originated in an adult man with Graves' hyperthyroidism. The CDR3 sequence: CASSFQGTEAFF. The CDR3, as DNA: TGTGCCAGCAGTTTCCAGGGGACTGAAGCTTTCTTT.